This T cell receptor (beta chain) was sequenced during a study of T cells in tuberculosis. Study at large: The T cells targeted glucose monomycolate, a mycobacterial lipid, via CD1B. General study results and limits: Active tuberculosis cases were adults; controls were adolescents.

Latent tuberculosis screening used tuberculin skin test and IGRA at entry. The assay was immunoSEQ multiplex PCR, and TCRdb's table has in-frame clones only and misses some. Of about 30,000 clones listed, approximately 93% are singletons. The CDR3 extends over 11 amino acids. The V and J ends lost 3 bases and 6 bases respectively, with 9 bases between them. The germline gives CDR1 GTSNPN, CDR2 SVGIG (reference sequence). Remarks on this clone: What it binds is unknown.

This chain links TRBV30 with TRBJ2-7; TRBD2 is a possible D gene (6 bases). The sample consisted of PBMCs. This TCR was recovered from a donor under 30 with latent tuberculosis or without tuberculosis infection. The CDR3 DNA reads as TGTGCCTGGAGCCGGAGGGCCGAGCAGTACTTC. Translation gives CAWSRRAEQYF. Complete variable domain (other parts from reference TRBV30 and TRBJ2-7): SQTIHQWPATLVQPVGSPLSLECTVEGTSNPNLYWYRQAAGRGLQLLFYSVGIGQISSEVPQNLSASRPQDRQFILSSKKLLLSDSGFYLCAWSRRAEQYFGPGTRLTVT.